This T cell receptor beta chain comes out of a study of blood T cell repertoires in COVID-19. Overall study context: Acute-phase and convalescent COVID-19 samples originated in the United States, Italy and Spain. T cells, B-cell-depleted T cells, or PBMCs provided the cDNA or gDNA that served as material.

This CDR3 spans 12 amino acids. The germline V and J ends were trimmed by 5 bases and 8 bases, with 12 bases remaining between them. The germline V gene encodes CDR1 SGHNT and CDR2 YENEEA. Original processing notes: Reference gene primer amplification yielded estimated nucleated cell counts. Only in-frame clones appear in the TCRdb table, and some are missing; sequencing was by immunoSEQ multiplex PCR. V, J and clone size are taken as reported in that table, and D and trimming were inferred from the DNA itself. The sample lists around 140,000 clones; around 83% were seen once. The V call is TRBV11-3, the J call TRBJ1-2; D gene ambiguous. This receptor was taken from a woman between 55 and 75 years old with acute or convalescent COVID-19. Sequencing was done on a sample of peripheral blood. The CDR3 protein is CASSPGRGGYTF. As DNA, the CDR3 is TGTGCCAGCAGCCCCGGACGCGGGGGCTACACCTTC. Together with reference TRBV11-3 and TRBJ1-2, the CDR3 gives the full variable domain: EAGVVQSPRYKIIEKKQPVAFWCNPISGHNTLYWYLQNLGQGPELLIRYENEEAVDDSQLPKDRFSAERLKGVDSTLKIQPAELGDSAVYLCASSPGRGGYTFGSGTRLTVV.